These 28 T cell receptor beta chains were sequenced from one sample in a study of patients and donors after allogeneic stem cell transplantation. TCRdb recomputed calls from the RT-PCR reads with MiXCR, one row per CDR3 protein. The table includes around 200,000 distinct CDR3 sequences, around 41% detected once. The sample comprised blood, either unsorted or a sorted T cell fraction (not recorded which). These receptors were taken from a human donor who was either an allogeneic HSCT recipient or a stem cell or donor lymphocyte infusion donor (not recorded which). It is not recorded whose cells these are; they may come from a transplant donor.

The chain has TRBV4-2 and TRBJ2-7; 7 positions match TRBD2. Per the germline V gene, CDR1 is LGHNA and CDR2 is YNFKEQ. Trimming took 4 bases from V and 4 from J; bases not matched to a gene: 4. This CDR3 contains 13 residues. The CDR3 loop is CASSPRGGYEQYF. The DNA for the CDR3 is TGTGCCAGCAGCCCCCGCGGGGGATACGAGCAGTACTTC.

This clonotype occurred a few times. This chain connects TRBV28 to TRBJ1-1, with TRBD1 identical over 7 bases. V lost 8 bases, J lost 0 bases, and 9 bases stayed unmatched. This CDR3 spans 15 amino acids. CDR1 MDHEN and CDR2 SYDVKM come from the germline V gene. Written as DNA, the CDR3 is TGTGCCAGCGGGGTATGGGACAGAATGAACACTGAAGCTTTCTTT. The encoded protein is CASGVWDRMNTEAFF.

This clonotype was counted a few times. The chain has TRBV12-3 or TRBV12-4 and TRBJ2-7; D not certain. This CDR3 is built from 16 residues. V lost 4 bases, J lost 4 bases, and 20 bases lay in between. The CDR3 DNA is TGTGCCAGCAGTTATGGGTCAACTCTAATCCCTTACGAGCAGTACTTC. Amino acid sequence: CASSYGSTLIPYEQYF.

This clonotype has just a few counts. This chain uses TRBV27 with TRBJ1-2; TRBD1 agrees at 8 bases. After removal of 4 bases from V and 4 bases from J, the junction contained 5 bases not matched to a gene. The CDR3 covers 14 residues. Germline V gene data show CDR1 as MNHEY and CDR2 as SMNVEV (reference sequence). The CDR3 DNA sequence: TGTGCCAGCAGTTCTTGGACAGGGCCCTATGGCTACACCTTC. This codes for CASSSWTGPYGYTF.

This clonotype came up a few times. The rearrangement links TRBV29-1 to TRBJ2-7; D possibly matches TRBD1 or TRBD2 (5 bases each). Germline-derived CDR1 and CDR2 are SQVTM and ANQGSEA. The CDR3 has 14 amino acids. Between the trimmed V and J ends, which lost 2 bases and 3 bases, there was a span of 14 bases. In DNA, the CDR3 is TGCAGCGTTGAACAGGGACCTACAGGCTACGAGCAGTACTTC. Protein sequence: CSVEQGPTGYEQYF.

In its sample, this clonotype was seen once. V and J are TRBV29-1 and TRBJ2-5; D may be TRBD1 (6 bases). V was cut by 1 base and J by 1 base, with 10 bases left in between. CDR1 and CDR2 from the germline V gene are SQVTM and ANQGSEA. This CDR3 spans 14 amino acids. In nucleotides, the CDR3 is TGCAGCGTTGAAGGGACAGAGTTCCAAGAGACCCAGTACTTC. Its translation: CSVEGTEFQETQYF. The full variable domain, rest sourced from reference TRBV29-1 and TRBJ2-5, is SAVISQKPSRDICQRGTSLTIQCQVDSQVTMMFWYRQQPGQSLTLIATANQGSEATYESGFVIDKFPISRPNLTFSTLTVSNMSPEDSSIYLCSVEGTEFQETQYFGPGTRLLVL.

V and J are TRBV5-4 and TRBJ2-7; D may correspond to TRBD1 or TRBD2 (5 bases each). V was clipped by 1 base and J by 2 bases, with 19 bases between them. Germline loops: CDR1 SGHNT, CDR2 YYREEE (reference sequence). CDR3 length: 17 amino acids. The CDR3, as DNA: TGTGCCAGCAGCTTGTCTTCGCTCAGGGACCGAGCCTACGAGCAGTACTTC. It is translated as CASSLSSLRDRAYEQYF.

The chain recombines TRBV6-5 with TRBJ1-6, with a weak D call TRBD1 (6 bases). CDR1 is MNHEY and CDR2 is SVGAGI in the germline V gene. Trimming pared 9 bases from V and 4 bases from J, leaving 10 bases between. The CDR3 contains 13 residues. The CDR3 coding sequence is TGTGCCAGTGGACAGTTTTATAATTCACCCCTCCACTTT. Its translation is CASGQFYNSPLHF.

The chain has TRBV12-3 or TRBV12-4 and TRBJ1-2, with 8 bases fitting TRBD1. Trimming took 5 bases from V and 6 from J; bases not matched to a gene: 5. CDR3 length equals 13 residues. The CDR3 here is CASSIPGGHGYTF. The CDR3 coding sequence is TGTGCCAGCAGTATTCCAGGGGGCCATGGCTACACCTTC.

This clonotype was recorded a few times. The chain carries TRBV29-1 and TRBJ1-1; D unresolved. The CDR3 loop spans 12 amino acids. Germline-derived CDR1 and CDR2 are SQVTM and ANQGSEA. With 4 bases removed from V and 2 bases from J, the gap between germline ends came to 8 bases. The chain's CDR3 is CSVGYANTEAFF. CDR3 nucleotide sequence: TGCAGCGTTGGATATGCTAACACTGAAGCTTTCTTT.

The chain uses TRBV20-1 and TRBJ1-2; D may be TRBD1 (5 bases). Germline CDR1 and CDR2: DFQATT and SNEGSKA (reference sequence). This CDR3 has 12 residues. For the CDR3, the DNA is TGCAGCCATTCCTACTCAGGGTATGGCTACACCTTC. It specifies CSHSYSGYGYTF.

This chain connects TRBV10-3 to TRBJ2-4, with no clear D. The CDR3 consists of 12 residues. The germline V gene encodes CDR1 ENHRY and CDR2 SYGVKD. Trimming removed 3 bases from V and 6 bases from J, with 6 bases in between. The CDR3: CAISDVTNIQYF. CDR3 DNA sequence: TGTGCCATCAGTGACGTGACAAACATTCAGTACTTC.

The chain recombines TRBV4-1 with TRBJ2-1, with unresolved D. The CDR3 consists of 13 residues. Germline V gives CDR1 MGHRA, CDR2 YSYEKL. Trimming took off 0 bases at V and 7 bases at J, with 7 bases between the two ends. The CDR3 bases are TGCGCCAGCAGCCAAGAGCGGAGAAATGAGCAGTTCTTC. It specifies CASSQERRNEQFF.

The genes are TRBV12-3 or TRBV12-4 and TRBJ1-1, with D possibly matching TRBD1 (6 bases). There are 14 residues in the CDR3. V was clipped by 2 bases and J by 5 bases, with 12 bases between them. CDR3 sequence (DNA): TGTGCCAGCAGTTTAAATCCGGGGGCAACTGAAGCTTTCTTT. Protein: CASSLNPGATEAFF.

This clonotype came up a few times. The chain joins TRBV12-3 or TRBV12-4 to TRBJ1-1; D gene ambiguous. This CDR3 region has 15 residues. V was trimmed by 3 bases and J by 1 base, leaving 12 bases between them. The CDR3 reads CASSFKVTENTEAFF. CDR3 DNA sequence: TGTGCCAGCAGTTTTAAGGTTACAGAGAACACTGAAGCTTTCTTT.

DNA of the CDR3: TGCAGTGCTAAACCCTCCAGGGGATTTGGCTACACCTTC. Translating gives CSAKPSRGFGYTF. The chain employs TRBV20-1 and TRBJ1-2; possible D gene TRBD1, 6 bases. Trimming removed 4 bases from V and 7 bases from J, with 16 bases in between. This CDR3 has 13 residues. Germline CDR1 reads DFQATT; CDR2 reads SNEGSKA (reference sequence).

The chain couples TRBV9 to TRBJ1-1, with D hard to call. The germline CDR1 and CDR2 sequences are SGDLS and YYNGEE. The CDR3 spans 13 residues. Trimming removed 0 bases from V and 1 base from J, with 4 bases in between. The CDR3 is CASSVDQNTEAFF. In DNA form, the CDR3 reads TGTGCCAGCAGCGTAGATCAGAACACTGAAGCTTTCTTT.

This clonotype has more than one count but fewer than ten. The chain combines TRBV5-1 with TRBJ2-7; 13 bases align to TRBD2. Germline V gene sequence: CDR1 SGHRS, CDR2 YFSETQ. Germline trimming cut 4 bases from V and 12 bases from J; bases unmatched to any gene: 10. The CDR3 loop spans 14 amino acids. This chain's CDR3 is CASSDGTSGIVPYF. In DNA form, the CDR3 reads TGCGCCAGCAGCGACGGGACTAGCGGGATAGTTCCGTACTTC.

This chain links TRBV20-1 with TRBJ1-4; D is uncertain. CDR3 length: 14 residues. Per the germline V gene, CDR1 is DFQATT and CDR2 is SNEGSKA (reference sequence). The germline V and J ends were trimmed by 2 bases and 5 bases, with 12 bases remaining between them. CDR3 sequence: CSARLDGKNEKLFF. Here the CDR3 DNA reads TGCAGTGCTAGACTGGACGGTAAAAATGAAAAACTGTTTTTT.

This chain connects TRBV20-1 to TRBJ2-7, with TRBD1 identical over 9 bases. Per the germline V gene, CDR1 is DFQATT and CDR2 is SNEGSKA (reference sequence). V gave up 3 bases and J gave up 4 bases; unmatched junction bases: 10. The CDR3 sequence is 15 residues long. The CDR3 loop is CSASQSGTGLYEQYF. The CDR3 DNA follows: TGCAGTGCTAGTCAATCCGGGACAGGGCTATACGAGCAGTACTTC.

In its sample, this clonotype was seen a few times. V and J are TRBV7-9 and TRBJ1-4; possible D gene TRBD1, 6 bases. The CDR3 is 14 amino acids. Germline lookup yields CDR1 SEHNR and CDR2 FQNEAQ (reference sequence). The V and J ends lost 5 bases and 8 bases respectively, with 15 bases between them. The CDR3 here is CASSLGHEGEKLFF. The CDR3 nucleotides read TGTGCCAGCAGCCTGGGACATGAGGGAGAAAAACTGTTTTTT.

The chain uses TRBV27 and TRBJ2-2; possibly TRBD2 for D (5 bases). This CDR3 region has 15 residues. Trimming removed 3 bases from V and 4 bases from J, with 12 bases in between. Germline assignment: CDR1 MNHEY and CDR2 SMNVEV (reference sequence). CDR3 DNA: TGTGCCAGCAGTTTTTCCCTAGCAGGCACCGGGGAGCTGTTTTTT. As protein: CASSFSLAGTGELFF.

This clonotype was detected ten times or more. This sequence joins TRBV20-1 and TRBJ1-4; maybe TRBD1 (5 bases). This CDR3 contains 13 residues. V dropped 5 bases and J dropped 2 bases, with 9 bases sitting between them. Germline loops: CDR1 DFQATT, CDR2 SNEGSKA (reference sequence). As DNA, the CDR3 is TGCAGTGCTTGGACATCGACTAATGAAAAACTGTTTTTT. Protein product: CSAWTSTNEKLFF.

The chain recombines TRBV18 with TRBJ1-4; D is unresolved. The CDR3 is 14 residues long. V was shortened by 2 bases and J by 5 bases, with 9 bases between the two germline ends. The germline CDR1 and CDR2 sequences are KGHSH and LQKENI. In DNA form, the CDR3 reads TGTGCCAGCTCACCAAGGGAGGCAAATGAAAAACTGTTTTTT. Translating it yields CASSPREANEKLFF. Full variable domain (rest looked up from reference TRBV18 and TRBJ1-4): NAGVMQNPRHLVRRRGQEARLRCSPMKGHSHVYWYRQLPEEGLKFMVYLQKENIIDESGMPKERFSAEFPKEGPSILRIQQVVRGDSAAYFCASSPREANEKLFFGSGTQLSVL.

This clonotype was recorded a few times. The V and J genes are TRBV19 and TRBJ1-1; possible D gene TRBD1, 5 bases. V dropped 4 bases and J dropped 7 bases, with 10 bases sitting between them. The length of the CDR3 is 12 residues. The germline gives CDR1 LNHDA, CDR2 SQIVND (reference sequence). This CDR3 reads CASSTGYSEAFF. The CDR3 DNA reads as TGTGCCAGTAGTACAGGGTACAGTGAAGCTTTCTTT.

J is TRBJ1-1 and V is TRBV3-1; maybe TRBD1 (5 bases). This CDR3 comprises 16 residues. The germline V and J ends were trimmed by 0 bases and 3 bases, with 14 bases remaining between them. Germline V gene sequence: CDR1 LGHDT, CDR2 YNNKEL (reference sequence). The CDR3 DNA follows: TGTGCCAGCAGCCAAGATCGGGGCATGGCGGACACTGAAGCTTTCTTT. Encoded protein: CASSQDRGMADTEAFF.

The chain combines TRBV7-3 with TRBJ2-3; D gene uncertain. Germline-derived CDR1 and CDR2 are SGHTA and FQGTGA. The CDR3 contains 14 residues. The V end lost 1 base, the J end lost 0 bases, and 5 bases lay between the germline ends. The CDR3 DNA sequence: TGTGCCAGCAGCTTAATGGAGAGCACAGATACGCAGTATTTT. This gives the protein CASSLMESTDTQYF.

This clonotype was counted a few times. This chain connects TRBV5-1 to TRBJ1-1, with D perhaps TRBD1 (5 bases). V was clipped by 0 bases and J by 0 bases, with 12 bases between them. The germline gives CDR1 SGHRS, CDR2 YFSETQ. The CDR3 totals 16 residues. Written as DNA, the CDR3 is TGCGCCAGCAGCTTGGGGGTTCTAGGGGTGAACACTGAAGCTTTCTTT. It encodes CASSLGVLGVNTEAFF.